Each of the 23 T cell receptor beta chains below was sequenced from the same sample in a study of T-cell reconstitution after alpha-beta-depleted transplantation in children. The authors prepared the TCRbeta library with unique molecular identifiers. TCRdb ran MiXCR on the PCR reads and lists one entry per CDR3 protein. Of about 500,000 distinct CDR3 sequences in the sample, less than 35% are singletons; the top ten hold 2% to 2.5%. The starting material was PBMCs from the stem cell graft donor, obtained from the stem cell graft. Every receptor here comes from a human donor who donated a stem cell graft to a child with aplastic anemia.

V and J are TRBV5-4 and TRBJ1-5, with a possible D match to TRBD1 (6 bases). V lost 1 base and J 3 bases, leaving 11 bases between the germline ends. This CDR3 is 15 amino acids long. The germline V gene has CDR1 SGHNT and CDR2 YYREEE (reference sequence). The CDR3 sequence: CASSLMGAPNQPQHF. The CDR3 DNA sequence: TGTGCCAGCAGCTTGATGGGGGCACCCAATCAGCCCCAGCATTTT. Based on the CDR3 plus reference TRBV5-4 and TRBJ1-5, the full variable domain is ETGVTQSPTHLIKTRGQQVTLRCSSQSGHNTVSWYQQALGQGPQFIFQYYREEENGRGNFPPRFSGLQFPNYSSELNVNALELDDSALYLCASSLMGAPNQPQHFGDGTRLSIL.

Only a few counts were recorded for this clonotype. CDR3 nucleotide sequence: TGCAGCGTCCGCGGAGGCGCGACTGATGGCTACACCTTC. Protein: CSVRGGATDGYTF. The chain links TRBV29-1 to TRBJ1-2; D not resolved. Trimming cost V 6 bases and J 6 bases, with 17 bases left between them. Germline V lookup: CDR1 SQVTM, CDR2 ANQGSEA. The CDR3 length is 13 residues. Based on the CDR3 plus reference TRBV29-1 and TRBJ1-2, the full variable domain is SAVISQKPSRDICQRGTSLTIQCQVDSQVTMMFWYRQQPGQSLTLIATANQGSEATYESGFVIDKFPISRPNLTFSTLTVSNMSPEDSSIYLCSVRGGATDGYTFGSGTRLTVV.

The rearrangement links TRBV2 to TRBJ2-2; perhaps TRBD2 as D (5 bases). Per the germline V gene, CDR1 is SNHLY and CDR2 is FYNNEI. The CDR3 covers 13 residues. The V gene lost 7 bases and the J gene lost 4 bases, with 10 bases spanning the gap. The CDR3 DNA reads TGTGCCAGCACAAGGGAGCCCACCGGGGAGCTGTTTTTT. It translates to CASTREPTGELFF.

This clonotype occurred a few times. J is TRBJ2-2 and V is TRBV5-1; 8 bases map to TRBD2. The CDR3 covers 16 residues. Germline trimming cut 4 bases from V and 1 base from J; bases unmatched to any gene: 6. CDR1 and CDR2 (germline): SGHRS, YFSETQ. In nucleotides, the CDR3 is TGCGCCAGCAGCCGTTTACTAGCGGAGAACACCGGGGAGCTGTTTTTT. This translates into CASSRLLAENTGELFF.

This clonotype was observed a handful of times. The rearrangement uses TRBV5-1 and TRBJ2-1; 12 bases agree with TRBD2. The germline CDR1 and CDR2 sequences are SGHRS and YFSETQ. The CDR3 has 15 amino acids. V shed 3 bases, J shed 6 bases, and the junction held 4 bases outside the gene matches. CDR3 DNA: TGCGCCAGCAGCTCGACTAGCGGGAGAAGCAATGAGCAGTTCTTC. This translates into CASSSTSGRSNEQFF.

This chain uses TRBV20-1 with TRBJ2-1; D uncertain. The germline V gene encodes CDR1 DFQATT and CDR2 SNEGSKA (reference sequence). This CDR3 spans 13 amino acids. The V and J ends lost 4 bases and 1 base respectively, with 8 bases between them. The CDR3 loop reads CSAKPGSYNEQFF. CDR3 in DNA: TGCAGTGCTAAACCAGGTTCCTACAATGAGCAGTTCTTC.

This clonotype turned up a few times. The chain joins TRBV12-3 or TRBV12-4 to TRBJ2-2; 9 bases are a match to TRBD1. With V trimmed by 7 bases and J by 2 bases, 8 bases remained unmatched. The CDR3 is 16 amino acids. CDR3 sequence (DNA): TGTGCCAGCACCCCCCTTACAGGGGGCAACACCGGGGAGCTGTTTTTT. This translates into CASTPLTGGNTGELFF.

The rearrangement uses TRBV19 and TRBJ1-5; 7 nucleotides align to TRBD1. J gave up 1 base and V 2 bases, and 5 bases lay outside the gene matches. Germline V gene data show CDR1 as LNHDA and CDR2 as SQIVND (reference sequence). The CDR3 loop spans 16 amino acids. The CDR3, as DNA: TGTGCCAGTAGTATACGACAGGGTGGAAGCAATCAGCCCCAGCATTTT. Protein sequence: CASSIRQGGSNQPQHF.

The sample holds a few counts of this clonotype. The gene calls are TRBV20-1 and TRBJ1-4; TRBD1 matches 7 bases. Germline values: CDR1 DFQATT, CDR2 SNEGSKA (reference sequence). The length of the CDR3 is 13 residues. V shed 0 bases and J 7 bases; nucleotides not matched to a gene: 2. The CDR3 coding sequence is TGCAGTGCTAGAGAACAGGGGAGTGAAAAACTGTTTTTT. Translating it yields CSAREQGSEKLFF.

This clonotype was counted only a few times. This rearrangement joins TRBV29-1 to TRBJ2-1; TRBD2 matches 7 bases. Germline V gene sequence: CDR1 SQVTM, CDR2 ANQGSEA. J gave up 2 bases and V 3 bases, and 7 bases lay outside the gene matches. This CDR3 region has 15 residues. CDR3 sequence (DNA): TGCAGCGTTGATGGGAGGGATCGGCCCTACAATGAGCAGTTCTTC. Amino acids: CSVDGRDRPYNEQFF.

This clonotype was seen only a few times. The rearrangement joins TRBV10-3 to TRBJ2-7; TRBD1 agrees at 10 bases. This CDR3 spans 15 amino acids. Germline-derived CDR1 and CDR2 are ENHRY and SYGVKD. Trimming removed 0 bases from V and 7 bases from J; junction bases left unmatched: 6. CDR3 DNA: TGTGCCATCAGTGAGTCAGGGACAGGGGCTCGGGAGCAGTACTTC. Translation gives CAISESGTGAREQYF.

V usage is TRBV6-2 or TRBV6-3 and J usage is TRBJ2-1; TRBD2 aligns across 7 bases. This CDR3 is 17 amino acids long. The germline V gene encodes CDR1 MNHEY and CDR2 SVGEGT. Trimming cost V 5 bases and J 0 bases; bases outside gene matches: 10. This chain's CDR3 is CASSPRSGSDSYNEQFF. The CDR3 DNA follows: TGTGCCAGCAGTCCCCGTAGCGGGTCTGACTCCTACAATGAGCAGTTCTTC.

This clonotype came up a few times. V gene TRBV29-1 combines with J gene TRBJ1-5; 9 bases map to TRBD1. There are 14 residues in the CDR3. V lost 7 bases to trimming and J lost 1 base; unmatched junction nucleotides: 5. Germline V gives CDR1 SQVTM, CDR2 ANQGSEA. The CDR3 region has the DNA TGCAGCGCCGGGACAGGGAAAAGCAATCAGCCCCAGCATTTT. Residues: CSAGTGKSNQPQHF.

Many counts were recorded for this clonotype. The chain employs TRBV29-1 and TRBJ1-1; D is possibly TRBD1 (5 bases). The CDR3 has 14 residues. CDR1 is SQVTM, CDR2 ANQGSEA, per germline. Trimming stripped 4 bases from V and 1 base from J, with 13 bases between. CDR3 sequence reads: CSVARAITNTEAFF. The DNA of the CDR3 is TGCAGCGTTGCCAGGGCAATTACGAACACTGAAGCTTTCTTT.

This clonotype occurred a few times. The genes are TRBV12-3 or TRBV12-4 and TRBJ2-3, with 12 positions matching TRBD2. Losses at the gene ends were 6 bases for V and 0 bases for J; bases not matched to a gene: 4. This CDR3 has 16 residues. The CDR3 DNA follows: TGTGCCAGCAGGGGCGGGACTAGCGGGAGCACAGATACGCAGTATTTT. This gives the protein CASRGGTSGSTDTQYF.

The CDR3 DNA is TGTGCCAGCAGCGGTCAGGGGTGGGGCACAGATACGCAGTATTTT. Amino acids: CASSGQGWGTDTQYF. This chain links TRBV9 with TRBJ2-3; D is possibly TRBD1 (6 bases). CDR3 length: 15 amino acids. From germline, CDR1 is SGDLS and CDR2 YYNGEE. The V gene lost 3 bases and the J gene lost 1 base, with 12 bases spanning the gap.

The chain uses TRBV7-3 and TRBJ2-5, with D uncertain. CDR1 and CDR2 from the germline V gene are SGHTA and FQGTGA. CDR3 length: 13 residues. The V and J ends lost 1 base and 5 bases respectively, with 8 bases between them. Here the CDR3 reads CASSLNFLETQYF. As DNA, the CDR3 is TGTGCCAGCAGCTTAAATTTTTTGGAGACCCAGTACTTC.

J is TRBJ2-5 and V is TRBV7-9; 7 nucleotides match TRBD2. Trimming removed 1 base from V and 1 base from J; junction bases left unmatched: 3. This CDR3 is built from 15 residues. Germline V CDR1 and CDR2: SEHNR, FQNEAQ (reference sequence). This CDR3 is CASSLERDPQETQYF. The CDR3 DNA sequence: TGTGCCAGCAGCTTAGAGCGGGACCCCCAAGAGACCCAGTACTTC.

The J gene is TRBJ1-1, the V gene TRBV29-1, with D tentatively TRBD1 (5 bases). The CDR3 has 14 residues. CDR1 is SQVTM and CDR2 is ANQGSEA in the germline V gene. Trimming pared 3 bases from V and 8 bases from J, leaving 19 bases between. Written as DNA, the CDR3 is TGCAGCGTTGATTGGGGGTACCCGAGTTCGGAAGCTTTCTTT. Its protein is CSVDWGYPSSEAFF.

The V and J genes are TRBV18 and TRBJ2-7; D gene ambiguous. This CDR3 is 13 amino acids long. The germline V gene has CDR1 KGHSH and CDR2 LQKENI. The V gene lost 3 bases and the J gene lost 4 bases, with 10 bases spanning the gap. The chain's CDR3 is CASSPEYGYEQYF. The CDR3 DNA follows: TGTGCCAGCTCACCCGAATACGGTTACGAGCAGTACTTC.

The chain is built from TRBV20-1 and TRBJ1-1; D is possibly TRBD1 (5 bases). This CDR3 is built from 15 residues. Germline CDR1 is DFQATT and CDR2 is SNEGSKA (reference sequence). Trimming left V 1 base short and J 6 bases short, with 18 bases between. CDR3 loop: CSARVGDHGRAEAFF. In DNA form, the CDR3 reads TGCAGTGCTAGAGTAGGGGACCATGGGAGGGCTGAAGCTTTCTTT.

The J gene is TRBJ1-3, the V gene TRBV7-3; D perhaps matches TRBD1 (5 bases). The CDR3 sequence is 14 residues long. CDR1 and CDR2 from the germline V gene are SGHTA and FQGTGA. Between the trimmed V and J ends, which lost 5 bases and 8 bases, there was a span of 16 bases. The CDR3 sequence: CASSPGGGGDTIYF. The CDR3 coding sequence is TGTGCCAGCAGCCCAGGTGGGGGAGGTGACACCATATATTTT.

This clonotype was seen a single time. The chain uses TRBV20-1 and TRBJ1-5, with D perhaps matching TRBD1 (5 bases). The V end lost 6 bases, the J end lost 9 bases, and 33 bases lay between the germline ends. Germline lookup yields CDR1 DFQATT and CDR2 SNEGSKA (reference sequence). This CDR3 contains 18 residues. This CDR3 is CSALVPGRRFPWSWPQHF. The CDR3 DNA is TGCAGTGCGCTTGTACCGGGACGGCGCTTCCCCTGGTCTTGGCCCCAGCATTTT.